These 20 T cell receptor beta chains were all obtained from the same sample, sequenced in a study of blood T cell repertoires in COVID-19. Sequenced by immunoSEQ multiplex PCR; TCRdb stores in-frame clones only, minus some. This sample has 180,000 or so clones, with around 85% found just once. Sequenced input: peripheral blood. These receptors all come from a woman between 55 and 75 years old with acute or convalescent COVID-19.

The genes are TRBV28 and TRBJ1-1; 9 nucleotides agree with TRBD1. Germline CDR1 MDHEN, CDR2 SYDVKM. The CDR3 loop spans 16 amino acids. After removal of 5 bases from V and 11 bases from J, the junction contained 18 bases not matched to a gene. The CDR3 DNA reads TGTGCCAGCAGTCCGACTATCGGACAGGGGTACAGGAAGGCTTTCTTT. Its protein is CASSPTIGQGYRKAFF.

This clone appeared once. The rearrangement uses TRBV5-4 and TRBJ1-2, with D perhaps matching TRBD1 (6 bases). With 4 bases removed from V and 6 bases from J, the gap between germline ends came to 16 bases. Germline-derived CDR1 and CDR2 are SGHNT and YYREEE (reference sequence). This CDR3 is built from 14 residues. The chain's CDR3 is CASSRGAGGDGYTF. The CDR3 DNA reads as TGTGCCAGCAGCCGGGGGGCGGGGGGCGATGGCTACACCTTC.

The chain employs TRBV3-1 (or the pseudogene TRBV3-2) and TRBJ1-1; 7 nucleotides match TRBD1. V lost 4 bases to trimming and J lost 4 bases; unmatched junction nucleotides: 6. There are 14 residues in the CDR3. The germline V gene encodes CDR1 LGHDT and CDR2 YNNKEL (reference sequence). The CDR3 region has the DNA TGTGCCAGCAGCCGTAAAAACAGGGGCACTGAAGCTTTCTTT. It is translated as CASSRKNRGTEAFF.

This clone has just one count. The chain combines TRBV7-6 with TRBJ1-1, with TRBD1 as a possible D gene (6 bases). The ends were cut back, 7 bases at V and 0 bases at J, with 18 bases in the middle. CDR3 length: 16 amino acids. Germline CDR1 SGHVS, CDR2 FNYEAQ. The CDR3 DNA sequence: TGTGCCAGCACCCTCGGACAGAACTTTATGAACACTGAAGCTTTCTTT. It translates to CASTLGQNFMNTEAFF. Full variable domain (remainder filled in from reference TRBV7-6 and TRBJ1-1): GAGVSQSPRYKVTKRGQDVALRCDPISGHVSLYWYRQALGQGPEFLTYFNYEAQQDKSGLPNDRFSAERPEGSISTLTIQRTEQRDSAMYRCASTLGQNFMNTEAFFGQGTRLTVV.

A single count supports this clone. J is TRBJ1-4 and V is TRBV10-3, with a possible D match to TRBD1 (5 bases). The CDR3 spans 14 residues. Trimming took 4 bases from V and 7 from J, leaving 13 bases between them. Germline CDR1 and CDR2: ENHRY and SYGVKD. This chain's CDR3 is CAISVREGVEKLFF. The CDR3 DNA is TGTGCCATCAGTGTCAGGGAAGGCGTTGAAAAACTGTTTTTT.

By share, this clone ranks as medium-sized. V and J are TRBV24-1 and TRBJ1-1; 7 nucleotides agree with TRBD1. Germline V gene sequence: CDR1 KGHDR, CDR2 SFDVKD. The CDR3 is 13 residues long. With V trimmed by 7 bases and J by 1 base, 2 bases remained unmatched. CDR3 DNA sequence: TGTGCCACCAGGGACAGGTCGAACACTGAAGCTTTCTTT. It codes for CATRDRSNTEAFF.

The chain has TRBV24-1 and TRBJ1-2, with D possibly TRBD1 on 6 matching bases. V lost 1 base and J 6 bases, leaving 8 bases between the germline ends. Per germline, CDR1 KGHDR and CDR2 SFDVKD. The length of the CDR3 is 13 residues. The CDR3 nucleotides are TGTGCCACCAGTGATTTTGGGACACATGGCTACACCTTC. Its translation is CATSDFGTHGYTF.

CDR3 sequence: CASKAPGTSTEQFF. Written as DNA, the CDR3 is TGTGCCAGCAAAGCTCCGGGAACTAGCACTGAGCAGTTCTTC. V gene TRBV28 combines with J gene TRBJ2-1; TRBD2 is a possible D gene (6 bases). From germline, CDR1 is MDHEN and CDR2 SYDVKM. There are 14 residues in the CDR3. The V and J ends lost 7 bases and 9 bases respectively, with 19 bases between them. Drawing the rest from reference TRBV28 and TRBJ2-1, the complete variable domain is DVKVTQSSRYLVKRTGEKVFLECVQDMDHENMFWYRQDPGLGLRLIYFSYDVKMKEKGDIPEGYSVSREKKERFSLILESASTNQTSMYLCASKAPGTSTEQFFGPGTRLTVL.

This chain links TRBV4-2 with TRBJ1-1; 7 bases fit TRBD1. This CDR3 has 15 amino acids. V lost 0 bases and J lost 1; bases outside the gene matches: 2. Looked up from germline, CDR1 is LGHNA and CDR2 is YNFKEQ. The CDR3 here is CASSQEGTANTEAFF. For the CDR3, the DNA is TGTGCCAGCAGCCAAGAGGGGACAGCGAACACTGAAGCTTTCTTT.

The chain carries TRBV15 and TRBJ2-3, with a tentative D call TRBD2 (6 bases). V lost 6 bases to trimming and J lost 2 bases, with 6 bases between them. The CDR3 loop spans 12 amino acids. Germline V lookup: CDR1 LNHNV, CDR2 YYDKDF (reference sequence). The CDR3 coding sequence is TGTGCCACCAGGCGGGACACAGATACGCAGTATTTT. Translated, it gives CATRRDTDTQYF.

The rearrangement joins TRBV3-1 (or the pseudogene TRBV3-2) to TRBJ2-7; perhaps TRBD1 as D (6 bases). The V and J ends lost 7 bases and 4 bases respectively, with 14 bases between them. Germline CDR1 and CDR2: LGHDT and YNNKEL (reference sequence). The CDR3 consists of 13 residues. The CDR3 spells CASKETGKYEQYF. CDR3 nucleotides: TGTGCCAGCAAGGAAACAGGGAAATACGAGCAGTACTTC.

The chain has TRBV6-1 and TRBJ1-5; D gene uncertain. CDR1 and CDR2 (germline): MNHNS, SASEGT. This CDR3 contains 13 residues. V was cut by 2 bases and J by 3 bases, with 5 bases left in between. The CDR3 nucleotides are TGTGCCAGCAGTGAACGGGACAATCAGCCCCAGCATTTT. It encodes CASSERDNQPQHF.

This chain uses TRBV6-5 with TRBJ1-2, with a weak D call TRBD1 (5 bases). V was clipped by 4 bases and J by 6 bases, with 18 bases between them. CDR3 size: 15 residues. Germline lookup yields CDR1 MNHEY and CDR2 SVGAGI. The CDR3 DNA reads TGTGCCAGCAGTTCTCTGGCGGGAGGGGCTGATGGCTACACCTTC. It codes for CASSSLAGGADGYTF.

This chain uses TRBV27 with TRBJ2-6; TRBD1 matches at 8 bases. The CDR3 covers 17 residues. The junction had 8 bases not matched to a gene; V was cut back by 7 bases and J by 0 bases. Per the germline V gene, CDR1 is MNHEY and CDR2 is SMNVEV (reference sequence). The CDR3 loop reads CASMRQGQISGANVLTF. The DNA for the CDR3 is TGTGCCAGCATGAGACAGGGGCAGATCTCTGGGGCCAACGTCCTGACTTTC.

The chain has TRBV2 and TRBJ2-1, with 14 bases lining up with TRBD2. V lost 8 bases and J lost 3; bases outside the gene matches: 3. The germline V gene encodes CDR1 SNHLY and CDR2 FYNNEI. The CDR3 has 15 amino acids. CDR3 nucleotide sequence: TGTGCCAGCCATGGACTAGCGGGGGGCTACAATGAGCAGTTCTTC. As protein: CASHGLAGGYNEQFF.

V usage is TRBV6-5 and J usage is TRBJ2-2, with TRBD2 matching over 8 bases. Trimming cost V 6 bases and J 5 bases; bases outside gene matches: 8. The CDR3 runs 15 residues. The germline V gene has CDR1 MNHEY and CDR2 SVGAGI. CDR3 loop: CASSSAGAGTGELFF. The CDR3 region has the DNA TGTGCCAGCAGCTCAGCGGGAGCTGGTACCGGGGAGCTGTTTTTT.

This clone was observed a single time. The chain has TRBV5-5 and TRBJ1-1, with D uncertain. CDR3 size: 15 residues. V shed 0 bases and J shed 5 bases, with 14 bases lying between them. Germline V CDR1 and CDR2: SGHKS, YYEKEE (reference sequence). The CDR3 reads CASSLGASVLTEAFF. The CDR3 DNA sequence: TGTGCCAGCAGCTTGGGGGCTTCGGTGCTGACTGAAGCTTTCTTT.

This clone was detected a few times. The V and J genes are TRBV6-5 and TRBJ1-4; 7 nucleotides line up with TRBD1. CDR1 is MNHEY, CDR2 SVGAGI, per germline. V dropped 5 bases and J dropped 10; count of bases not matched to a gene: 10. This CDR3 has 14 amino acids. The CDR3 region is CASSTTGWNGKLFF. In DNA form, the CDR3 reads TGTGCCAGCAGTACGACAGGGTGGAACGGAAAACTGTTTTTT.

This chain links TRBV19 with TRBJ2-4; D is possibly TRBD1 (6 bases). Trimming removed 5 bases at V and 3 bases at J, with 14 bases between. CDR3 size: 15 residues. The germline CDR1 and CDR2 sequences are LNHDA and SQIVND (reference sequence). The CDR3 bases are TGTGCCAGTAGTCCTCAGGGGTTTGGCAAAAACATTCAGTACTTC. This codes for CASSPQGFGKNIQYF.

The V and J genes are TRBV5-1 and TRBJ1-1; D gene unclear. This CDR3 region has 13 residues. V was shortened by 4 bases and J by 1 base, with 8 bases between the two germline ends. The germline V gene has CDR1 SGHRS and CDR2 YFSETQ. CDR3 loop: CASSPYGNTEAFF. The CDR3 region has the DNA TGCGCCAGCAGCCCTTACGGGAACACTGAAGCTTTCTTT. The full variable domain, completed using reference TRBV5-1 and TRBJ1-1, is KAGVTQTPRYLIKTRGQQVTLSCSPISGHRSVSWYQQTPGQGLQFLFEYFSETQRNKGNFPGRFSGRQFSNSRSEMNVSTLELGDSALYLCASSPYGNTEAFFGQGTRLTVV.